What follows describes a single T cell receptor beta chain. Its antigen is unidentified. This sample also contains other DNA sequences that code for the same CDR3. This specimen belongs to a study of shared clonotypes between healthy human individuals. Assay: immunoSEQ multiplex PCR; the TCRdb copy retains only in-frame clones and omits some. The sample lists some 380,000 clones; about 97% were seen once. Points from the study as a whole: Sequencing depth was expected to influence donor clonotype sharing. Though the depth was large, rarefaction showed that sorted-subset sequencing was incomplete. Limited genetic and exposure-history diversity came from having few donors.

The V gene's germline CDR1 is SGDLS and CDR2 YYNGEE. The CDR3 is 13 residues long. Deletions cut 0 bases from V and 1 base from J, with 4 bases between. This clonotype was sampled from a man in his thirties or forties in good health. Sequenced material: memory CD8+ T cells sorted from blood. The sample's subset: CD45RO+ cells pooled with CCR7-negative TemRA cells. The chain employs TRBV9 and TRBJ2-5; no reliable D call. CDR3 nucleotides: TGTGCCAGCAGCGTAGGGGTCCAAGAGACCCAGTACTTC. This encodes CASSVGVQETQYF.